This TCR beta chain was captured in a study of shared clonotypes between healthy human individuals. Selected positively for CCR7 and CD45RO-negative, naive CD8 cells excluded terminally differentiated effector memory CD45RA+ cells. Among the donors, all were Caucasian adults who lived in Nashville, Tennessee. The CDR3 covers 15 residues. CDR1 and CDR2 from the germline V gene are MNHEY and SMNVEV (reference sequence). V dropped 8 bases and J dropped 2; count of bases not matched to a gene: 5. Per sorted-subset replicate PCR, input was 200 to 250 ng DNA, representing some 30,000 T cell genomes. TCRdb's copy holds only in-frame clones and misses some; the assay was immunoSEQ multiplex PCR. The table lists about 1.9 million clones, approximately 92% of them singletons, with over 1.5% in the top ten. Study-wide points: Naive subsets generally exceeded memory subsets in estimated richness.

With respect to this clone: Its specificity is not known.

Sequencing was carried out using naive CD8+ T cells from PBMCs. This TCR was sampled from a young man in good health. Some clones in this sample may be carry-over from other donors' samples. V and J are TRBV27 and TRBJ2-7; TRBD2 agrees at 14 bases. CDR3 sequence (DNA): TGTGCCAGCCAGGGACTAGCGGGAGTACCCTACGAGCAGTACTTC. It yields the protein CASQGLAGVPYEQYF.